One and the same sample provided the 25 T cell receptor beta chains below, sequenced in a study of T-cell memory formation after mild COVID-19. TCRdb ran MiXCR on the 5' RACE reads and lists one entry per CDR3 protein. The sample lists hundreds of thousands of distinct CDR3 sequences, approximately 14% seen once, with 20% to 25% in the top ten. Sequenced input: PBMCs or a T cell subset sorted from them (not recorded which). These TCRs come from a man younger than 35 who had mild COVID-19 (a few samples of this study predate the infection). Cell type and time point are not known.

The V and J genes are TRBV12-3 or TRBV12-4 and TRBJ1-1; the match to TRBD1 covers 7 bases. J gave up 6 bases and V 5 bases, and 6 bases lay outside the gene matches. The CDR3 has 13 residues. CDR3 nucleotide sequence: TGTGCCAGCAGTCCACAGGGGTTGGCTGAAGCTTTCTTT. This encodes CASSPQGLAEAFF.

This clonotype was picked up a small number of times. The V call is TRBV5-6, the J call TRBJ2-7; D might be TRBD1 or TRBD2, each matching 6 bases. CDR3 length: 15 residues. Germline values: CDR1 SGHDT, CDR2 YYEEEE. V was clipped by 4 bases and J by 6 bases, with 20 bases between them. CDR3 loop: CASSLARGRRSEQYV. CDR3 bases: TGTGCCAGCAGCCTGGCCCGGGGGCGCAGGTCCGAGCAGTACGTC.

The chain couples TRBV10-1 to TRBJ2-1; tentatively, D is TRBD1 (5 bases). The CDR3 contains 16 residues. Germline CDR1 and CDR2: WNHNN and SYGVQD (reference sequence). V dropped 0 bases and J dropped 5 bases, with 14 bases sitting between them. CDR3 sequence (DNA): TGCGCCAGCAGTGAGTCGGGTATGGGGCACAACAATGAGCAGTTCTTC. Amino acids: CASSESGMGHNNEQFF.

This clonotype occurred a few times. The chain uses TRBV29-1 and TRBJ1-4, with a weak D call TRBD1 (6 bases). The germline CDR1 and CDR2 sequences are SQVTM and ANQGSEA. The CDR3 covers 16 residues. The V end was cut by 7 bases, the J end by 0 bases, with 18 bases between. The CDR3 nucleotides read TGCAGCGCAGGGGAACAGGGATTAGCAACTAATGAAAAACTGTTTTTT. Amino acid sequence: CSAGEQGLATNEKLFF.

This clonotype was observed a few times. The chain joins TRBV10-1 to TRBJ2-7; D perhaps matches TRBD2 (5 bases). CDR3 length: 16 amino acids. V was pared by 3 bases and J by 4 bases, with 19 bases between. In germline, CDR1 is WNHNN, CDR2 SYGVQD (reference sequence). The CDR3 protein is CASSERTPLGSYEQYF. In DNA form, the CDR3 reads TGCGCCAGCAGTGAAAGGACTCCTCTTGGGTCGTACGAGCAGTACTTC.

This clonotype has more than one count but fewer than ten. The V gene is TRBV5-1, the J gene TRBJ2-1; D possibly corresponds to TRBD1 (5 bases). Germline lookup yields CDR1 SGHRS and CDR2 YFSETQ. This CDR3 comprises 17 residues. V was pared by 0 bases and J by 0 bases, with 13 bases between. The CDR3 spells CASSLGQPGLSYNEQFF. CDR3 nucleotide sequence: TGCGCCAGCAGCTTGGGGCAGCCAGGGCTCTCCTACAATGAGCAGTTCTTC. Variable domain in full (rest from reference TRBV5-1 and TRBJ2-1): KAGVTQTPRYLIKTRGQQVTLSCSPISGHRSVSWYQQTPGQGLQFLFEYFSETQRNKGNFPGRFSGRQFSNSRSEMNVSTLELGDSALYLCASSLGQPGLSYNEQFFGPGTRLTVL.

This clonotype has only a few counts. The rearrangement uses TRBV20-1 and TRBJ2-3; D unclear. The CDR3 totals 14 residues. Between the trimmed V and J ends, which lost 3 bases and 5 bases, there was a span of 15 bases. Germline CDR1 reads DFQATT; CDR2 reads SNEGSKA (reference sequence). CDR3 protein: CSASLQLGRDTQYF. As DNA, the CDR3 is TGCAGTGCTAGCCTCCAGTTAGGTCGAGATACGCAGTATTTT.

A few counts support this clonotype. The chain has TRBV4-2 and TRBJ2-1; D remains unclear. V was clipped by 0 bases and J by 7 bases, with 10 bases between them. CDR1 and CDR2 from the germline V gene are LGHNA and YNFKEQ. This CDR3 is 14 amino acids long. The CDR3, as DNA: TGTGCCAGCAGCCAAGACAGGCAATGGAATGAGCAGTTCTTC. Encoded protein: CASSQDRQWNEQFF.

This clonotype was counted many times. This chain joins TRBV5-5 and TRBJ2-1, with D uncertain. This CDR3 spans 16 amino acids. The V end was cut by 1 base, the J end by 0 bases, with 11 bases between. Germline CDR1 and CDR2: SGHKS and YYEKEE (reference sequence). The CDR3 region is CASSLIGWASYNEQFF. CDR3 nucleotide sequence: TGTGCCAGCAGCTTGATTGGGTGGGCCTCCTACAATGAGCAGTTCTTC.

The J gene is TRBJ2-2, the V gene TRBV7-9; 10 bases map to TRBD1. The J segment lost 3 bases and the V segment lost 5 bases, leaving 3 bases of the junction unmatched. Germline loops: CDR1 SEHNR, CDR2 FQNEAQ (reference sequence). The CDR3 extends over 15 amino acids. CDR3 sequence: CASSIGQGDTGELFF. The CDR3 region has the DNA TGTGCCAGCAGCATAGGACAGGGGGACACCGGGGAGCTGTTTTTT.

This sequence joins TRBV2 and TRBJ1-5, with 9 bases aligning to TRBD1. CDR1 is SNHLY and CDR2 is FYNNEI in the germline V gene. This CDR3 spans 15 amino acids. V lost 4 bases to trimming and J lost 9 bases; unmatched junction nucleotides: 10. CDR3 residues: CASSAPQGALGPQHF. The CDR3 DNA sequence: TGTGCCAGCAGTGCACCACAGGGGGCTCTTGGGCCCCAGCATTTT.

The genes are TRBV7-8 and TRBJ2-3; the D is unclear. This CDR3 has 14 residues. CDR1 and CDR2 (germline): SGHVS, FQNEAQ. The ends were cut back, 2 bases at V and 1 base at J, with 7 bases in the middle. The CDR3, as DNA: TGTGCCAGCAGCTTATGGCAGGGCACAGATACGCAGTATTTT. It codes for CASSLWQGTDTQYF. Supplemented by reference TRBV7-8 and TRBJ2-3, the full variable domain reads GAGVSQSPRYKVAKRGQDVALRCDPISGHVSLFWYQQALGQGPEFLTYFQNEAQLDKSGLPSDRFFAERPEGSVSTLKIQRTQQEDSAVYLCASSLWQGTDTQYFGPGTRLTVL.

The chain recombines TRBV3-1 with TRBJ1-2; D gene ambiguous. Trimming cost V 4 bases and J 7 bases, with 13 bases left between them. This CDR3 has 13 residues. CDR1 is LGHDT and CDR2 is YNNKEL in the germline V gene (reference sequence). The CDR3, as DNA: TGTGCCAGCAGCCCCCGGGAATTTCTTGGCTACACCTTC. Its protein product is CASSPREFLGYTF.

J is TRBJ2-7 and V is TRBV2, with 9 bases aligning to TRBD2. The V gene end was trimmed by 2 bases and the J gene end by 1 base; junction bases not matched to a gene: 6. CDR3 length: 16 residues. Germline CDR1 reads SNHLY; CDR2 reads FYNNEI. The CDR3 here is CASSEFLAGYSYEQYF. The CDR3 bases are TGTGCCAGCAGTGAATTTCTAGCGGGGTATTCCTACGAGCAGTACTTC.

The chain couples TRBV9 to TRBJ2-1, with TRBD2 identical over 9 bases. The CDR3 runs to 15 residues. The V segment lost 0 bases and the J segment 8 bases; nucleotides outside the gene matches: 6. The germline CDR1 and CDR2 sequences are SGDLS and YYNGEE. The chain's CDR3 is CASSVAGGGADEQFF. The DNA of the CDR3 is TGTGCCAGCAGCGTAGCCGGCGGGGGGGCCGATGAGCAGTTCTTC.

This clonotype was detected only a few times. V gene TRBV5-1 combines with J gene TRBJ1-1, with D uncertain. Germline values: CDR1 SGHRS, CDR2 YFSETQ. V lost 1 base to trimming and J lost 1 base, with 11 bases between them. This CDR3 is built from 15 residues. Written as DNA, the CDR3 is TGCGCCAGCAGCTTGTGGCCCACTAAGAACACTGAAGCTTTCTTT. It codes for CASSLWPTKNTEAFF.

The chain joins TRBV7-2 to TRBJ2-3; D possibly corresponds to TRBD2 (6 bases). V was pared by 5 bases and J by 8 bases, with 14 bases between. CDR1 and CDR2 (germline): SGHTA, FQGNSA. This CDR3 has 13 amino acids. DNA for the CDR3: TGTGCCAGCAGCGAGCTATGGAGGGGTACGCAGTATTTT. Its translation is CASSELWRGTQYF.

The genes are TRBV19 and TRBJ2-2; no firm D call. Germline V gives CDR1 LNHDA, CDR2 SQIVND (reference sequence). V was pared by 1 base and J by 4 bases, with 7 bases between. The length of the CDR3 is 14 residues. This CDR3 reads CASSIASSTGELFF. Here the CDR3 DNA reads TGTGCCAGTAGTATAGCTAGTTCCACCGGGGAGCTGTTTTTT. The entire variable domain, with the rest obtained from reference TRBV19 and TRBJ2-2, is as follows: DGGITQSPKYLFRKEGQNVTLSCEQNLNHDAMYWYRQDPGQGLRLIYYSQIVNDFQKGDIAEGYSVSREKKESFPLTVTSAQKNPTAFYLCASSIASSTGELFFGEGSRLTVL.

This chain connects TRBV10-3 to TRBJ2-1; TRBD2 aligns across 9 bases. The CDR3 totals 18 residues. Germline V gives CDR1 ENHRY, CDR2 SYGVKD. With 7 bases clipped from V and 0 bases from J, the junction kept 13 bases outside the gene matches. The CDR3 DNA follows: TGTGCCATCATCCTACTAGCGGGCCTTATCCGCTCCTACAATGAGCAGTTCTTC. Protein product: CAIILLAGLIRSYNEQFF.

This clonotype was detected many times. The J gene is TRBJ2-2, the V gene TRBV4-3; D is unclear. The CDR3 loop spans 15 amino acids. Looked up from germline, CDR1 is LGHNA and CDR2 is YSLEER. Trimming removed 0 bases from V and 6 bases from J, with 11 bases in between. This CDR3 reads CASSQDLEFSGELFF. CDR3 bases: TGCGCCAGCAGCCAAGATCTGGAGTTTTCCGGGGAGCTGTTTTTT.

The genes are TRBV7-2 and TRBJ1-3; D unclear. The CDR3 is 14 amino acids. The germline V gene has CDR1 SGHTA and CDR2 FQGNSA. Trimming shortened V by 3 bases and J by 2 bases, and 8 bases separated the two germline ends. CDR3 sequence: CASSFTRAGNTIYF. CDR3 sequence (DNA): TGTGCCAGCAGCTTCACGAGGGCTGGAAACACCATATATTTT. Filled out from reference TRBV7-2 and TRBJ1-3, the complete variable domain reads GAGVSQSPSNKVTEKGKDVELRCDPISGHTALYWYRQSLGQGLEFLIYFQGNSAPDKSGLPSDRFSAERTGGSVSTLTIQRTQQEDSAVYLCASSFTRAGNTIYFGEGSWLTVV.

Many counts were recorded for this clonotype. The V call is TRBV11-2, the J call TRBJ2-7, with 12 bases fitting TRBD2. Germline-derived CDR1 and CDR2 are SGHAT and FQNNGV. The J segment lost 2 bases and the V segment lost 1 base, leaving 3 bases of the junction unmatched. The CDR3 loop spans 16 amino acids. The CDR3 DNA reads TGTGCCAGCAGCTTAGGGCTAGCGGGGGGGGCCTACGAGCAGTACTTC. Amino acid sequence: CASSLGLAGGAYEQYF.

V is TRBV9 and J is TRBJ2-3, with D tentatively TRBD2 (5 bases). V lost 1 base, J lost 1 base, and 13 bases lay in between. Germline V CDR1 and CDR2: SGDLS, YYNGEE. There are 16 residues in the CDR3. This CDR3 reads CASSVSPSEGTDTQYF. The CDR3 DNA sequence: TGTGCCAGCAGCGTATCACCATCGGAGGGCACAGATACGCAGTATTTT.

Only a few counts were recorded for this clonotype. The chain combines TRBV12-3 or TRBV12-4 with TRBJ1-1; weak D call: TRBD1 (6 bases). The CDR3 runs to 18 residues. Trimming shortened V by 6 bases and J by 1 base, and 24 bases separated the two germline ends. The chain's CDR3 is CASRTILSGQPPNTEAFF. DNA for the CDR3: TGTGCCAGCAGGACCATCCTTAGTGGACAGCCACCGAACACTGAAGCTTTCTTT.

This clonotype was picked up a small number of times. The V and J genes are TRBV11-2 and TRBJ2-1; 7 nucleotides align to TRBD1. This CDR3 spans 15 amino acids. Germline V gene sequence: CDR1 SGHAT, CDR2 FQNNGV. J gave up 4 bases and V 1 base, and 4 bases lay outside the gene matches. The CDR3 protein is CASSLGGTVYNEQFF. CDR3 sequence (DNA): TGTGCCAGCAGCTTAGGGGGGACAGTATACAATGAGCAGTTCTTC. Full variable domain (missing parts from reference TRBV11-2 and TRBJ2-1): EAGVAQSPRYKIIEKRQSVAFWCNPISGHATLYWYQQILGQGPKLLIQFQNNGVVDDSQLPKDRFSAERLKGVDSTLKIQPAKLEDSAVYLCASSLGGTVYNEQFFGPGTRLTVL.